This entry features one T cell receptor beta chain sequence. One end of the junction fails to match germline, which may point to a read error. This CDR3 is built from 15 residues. Per germline, CDR1 SGHTA and CDR2 FQGNSA. MiXCR, run by TCRdb on the PCR reads, gives a single entry per CDR3 protein. The sample shows about 510,000 distinct CDR3 sequences, around 23% of them seen only once. The sample is drawn from a study of molecular identifiers for immune sequencing clone quantification. Source material: naive CD8+ T cells from blood, with Jurkat cell RNA spiked in. Subset in this sample: FACS-sorted CD8+CD4-CCR7+CD45RA+ naive T cells. The clonotype originates from a human donor in good health. Some libraries in this study had Jurkat cell RNA spiked in. The chain combines TRBV7-2 with TRBJ2-7; maybe TRBD1 (5 bases). The CDR3 bases are TGTGCCAGCAGCCCCGACAGAATCAGCTCCTACGAGCAGTGCTTC. Amino acids: CASSPDRISSYEQCF.